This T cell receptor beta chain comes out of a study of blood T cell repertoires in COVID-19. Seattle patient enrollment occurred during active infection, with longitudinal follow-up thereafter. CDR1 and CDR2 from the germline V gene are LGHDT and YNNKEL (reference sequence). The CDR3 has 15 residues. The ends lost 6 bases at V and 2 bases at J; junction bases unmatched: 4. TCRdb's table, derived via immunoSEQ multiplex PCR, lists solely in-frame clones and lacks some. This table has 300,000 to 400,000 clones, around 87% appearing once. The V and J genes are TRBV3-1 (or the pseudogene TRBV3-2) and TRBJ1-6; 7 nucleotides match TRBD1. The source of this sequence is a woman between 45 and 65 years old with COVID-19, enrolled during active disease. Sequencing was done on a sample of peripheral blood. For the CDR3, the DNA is TGTGCCAGCAGACTCGGGACAGCCTATAATTCACCCCTCCACTTT. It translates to CASRLGTAYNSPLHF.